The clone carrying this TCR beta chain was observed many times. The target antigen is unknown. One entry per CDR3 protein results from TCRdb running MiXCR on the reads. The table lists fewer than 1,000,000 distinct CDR3 sequences, roughly 30% of them singletons, with roughly an eighth in the top ten. Germline CDR1 LNHDA, CDR2 SQIVND (reference sequence). J lost 3 bases, V lost 5 bases, and 10 bases had no gene match. This CDR3 is built from 16 residues. The sample comes from a study of T cell repertoires in cytomegalovirus infection. The material sequenced was cultured CD8+ T cells from PBMCs, taken from culture after CMV antigen stimulation. The chain employs TRBV19 and TRBJ1-5; 7 positions match TRBD1. The receptor comes from a human donor in good health (CMV status not recorded). Some clones in this sample may be carry-over from other donors' samples. The CDR3 sequence is CASSSRTGQFNQPQHF. The CDR3 bases are TGTGCCAGTAGTTCGAGGACGGGACAGTTCAATCAGCCCCAGCATTTT. Combining the CDR3 with reference TRBV19 and TRBJ1-5 gives the whole variable domain DGGITQSPKYLFRKEGQNVTLSCEQNLNHDAMYWYRQDPGQGLRLIYYSQIVNDFQKGDIAEGYSVSREKKESFPLTVTSAQKNPTAFYLCASSSRTGQFNQPQHFGDGTRLSIL.